This is a list of T cell receptor beta chains from one sample in a study of shared clonotypes between healthy human individuals. TCRdb's copy holds only in-frame clones and misses some; the assay was immunoSEQ multiplex PCR. The data show 150,000 to 200,000 clones, 80% to 95% seen once. The sample was naive CD4+ T cells sorted from blood. The receptors shown here come from a woman younger than 45 in good health. Each CDR3 is given with its conserved first and last residue. D genes are given only for firm matches.

cdr3_length j_call v_call d_call cdr3_aa
12 - TRBV28 - CASKDSKSEQYF
17 TRBJ1-1 TRBV27 TRBD1 CASSFIIRGQTNTEAFF
12 TRBJ2-3 TRBV7-9 - CASSLGSNTQYF
15 TRBJ2-3 TRBV5-1 - CASTEGGLGTDTQYF
15 TRBJ2-1 TRBV28 TRBD1 CASTQGGQGNNEQFF
14 TRBJ2-7 TRBV5-1 TRBD1 CASRGQAVTYEQYF
15 TRBJ1-1 TRBV28 - CASSYRDRWGSEAFF
14 TRBJ1-2 TRBV11-2 TRBD1 CASSHFRGREGYTF
15 TRBJ1-1 TRBV28 - CASNPTWGKDTEAFF
14 TRBJ1-3 TRBV29-1 - CSVERGASGNTIYF
13 TRBJ2-7 TRBV5-4 TRBD1 CASTRTGSYEQYF
12 TRBJ2-7 TRBV25-1 - CASTGRAYEQYF
15 TRBJ2-7 TRBV10-3 - CAISESSRGVTEQYF
16 TRBJ1-6 TRBV5-4 TRBD1 CASSLTGGIYNSPLHF
13 TRBJ1-1 TRBV11-3 - CASSLRLLNEAFF
16 TRBJ1-3 TRBV7-2 - CASSLIAAGSGNTIYF
20 TRBJ2-3 TRBV14 - CASSQQVNGAIPYGTDTQYF
14 TRBJ2-3 TRBV11-1 TRBD2 CASSLAGGTDTQYF
14 TRBJ2-1 TRBV5-1 - CASRTLIVANEQFF
15 TRBJ1-1 TRBV2 - CASSRTNTANTEAFF
17 TRBJ1-4 TRBV5-1 - CASSLTPLSSTNEKLFF
14 TRBJ2-7 TRBV28 - CASSAGQSPYEQYF
11 TRBJ1-1 TRBV10-3 TRBD1 CATRQGGEAFF
19 TRBJ1-3 TRBV4-1 - CASSQLARGPFGFRHTIYF
14 TRBJ2-5 TRBV18 - CASSPGAERETQYF
13 TRBJ1-2 TRBV5-6 TRBD1 CASSSPWTGFLTF
15 TRBJ1-1 TRBV6-1 - CASSEALEENTEAFF
13 TRBJ2-7 TRBV18 - CASSPRPAYEQYF
13 TRBJ2-5 TRBV4-1 - CASSRTGPETQYF
13 TRBJ1-1 TRBV28 - CASSLDGYTEAFF
16 TRBJ2-2 TRBV18 TRBD1 CASSPFTQGDTGELFF
16 TRBJ2-1 TRBV5-1 TRBD2 CASSGTSGLSYNEQFF